A single sample gave rise to the 29 T cell receptor beta chains below, sequenced in a study of shared clonotypes between healthy human individuals. The repertoire was sequenced with immunoSEQ multiplex PCR; TCRdb's copy has only in-frame clones and lacks some. The table includes around 700,000 clones, about two thirds detected once. Specimen: memory CD4+ T cells sorted from blood. Indicated subset: CD45RA-negative fraction. These TCRs come from a young woman in good health.

In this sample, this clone turned up a few times. The genes are TRBV7-9 and TRBJ1-4, with TRBD1 as a possible D gene (6 bases). CDR3 length equals 16 residues. The V end lost 5 bases, the J end lost 5 bases, and 18 bases lay between the germline ends. From germline, CDR1 is SEHNR and CDR2 FQNEAQ (reference sequence). CDR3 sequence (DNA): TGTGCCAGCAGCGACCCCGGACAGAGAAAAAATGAAAAACTGTTTTTT. It translates to CASSDPGQRKNEKLFF.

This clone has just a few counts. In nucleotides, the CDR3 is TGTGCCAGCAGCCAACAGGGGAATCAGCCCCAGCATTTT. Residues: CASSQQGNQPQHF. J is TRBJ1-5 and V is TRBV14, with D maybe TRBD1 (6 bases). Trimming took 2 bases from V and 4 from J, leaving 6 bases between them. From germline, CDR1 is SGHDN and CDR2 FVKESK. The CDR3 runs to 13 residues.

The rearrangement joins TRBV10-1 to TRBJ2-3; 9 bases are a match to TRBD2. V lost 0 bases to trimming and J lost 6 bases; unmatched junction nucleotides: 13. This CDR3 has 18 residues. Germline lookup yields CDR1 WNHNN and CDR2 SYGVQD (reference sequence). CDR3 sequence reads: CASSESWGTSIRWDTQYF. The CDR3 DNA reads TGCGCCAGCAGTGAGTCTTGGGGGACTAGCATACGCTGGGATACGCAGTATTTT.

Turning to this clone: Other DNA sequences within the sample encode an identical CDR3. The chain joins TRBV11-2 to TRBJ2-1; 7 bases are a match to TRBD1. The CDR3 consists of 15 residues. Per germline, CDR1 SGHAT and CDR2 FQNNGV. After removal of 1 base from V and 2 bases from J, the junction contained 2 bases not matched to a gene. CDR3 in amino acids: CASSLGQGAYNEQFF. DNA for the CDR3: TGTGCCAGCAGCTTAGGACAGGGAGCCTACAATGAGCAGTTCTTC.

The chain combines TRBV7-9 with TRBJ1-5; D is possibly TRBD1 (6 bases). V was cut by 2 bases and J by 1 base, with 6 bases left in between. The CDR3 covers 14 residues. Germline V lookup: CDR1 SEHNR, CDR2 FQNEAQ (reference sequence). CDR3 sequence: CASSLQGSNQPQHF. The CDR3 coding sequence is TGTGCCAGCAGCTTACAGGGGAGCAATCAGCCCCAGCATTTT.

The J gene is TRBJ1-2, the V gene TRBV11-2, with no clear D. V was cut by 3 bases and J by 3 bases, with 5 bases left in between. The CDR3 extends over 12 amino acids. Per the germline V gene, CDR1 is SGHAT and CDR2 is FQNNGV. CDR3 in amino acids: CASSFRDYGYTF. The CDR3 region has the DNA TGTGCCAGCAGCTTCAGAGACTATGGCTACACCTTC.

This chain links TRBV6-6 with TRBJ2-5; possibly TRBD2 for D (5 bases). V was pared by 6 bases and J by 2 bases, with 13 bases between. The CDR3 runs to 14 residues. Germline-derived CDR1 and CDR2 are MNHNY and SVGAGI (reference sequence). In DNA, the CDR3 is TGTGCCAGCAGCACCAACCGGGATCAAGAGACCCAGTACTTC. As protein: CASSTNRDQETQYF.

V is TRBV6-1 and J is TRBJ1-3, with a tentative D call TRBD1 (6 bases). The CDR3 runs to 16 residues. With 0 bases removed from V and 3 bases from J, the gap between germline ends came to 12 bases. CDR1 is MNHNS, CDR2 SASEGT, per germline. The CDR3 region is CASSEAGKTGGNTIYF. The CDR3 bases are TGTGCCAGCAGTGAAGCGGGAAAGACAGGTGGAAACACCATATATTTT.

The chain combines TRBV19 with TRBJ2-1; no clear D. Germline CDR1 and CDR2: LNHDA and SQIVND (reference sequence). V dropped 3 bases and J dropped 5 bases, with 11 bases sitting between them. The CDR3 is 14 residues long. The CDR3 DNA sequence: TGTGCCAGTAGTATCGGCCAGTCGAACAATGAGCAGTTCTTC. Translating gives CASSIGQSNNEQFF.

The CDR3: CASSVRGGMGNQPQHF. The DNA of the CDR3 is TGTGCCAGCAGCGTCCGGGGGGGGATGGGCAATCAGCCCCAGCATTTT. The V and J genes are TRBV11-3 and TRBJ1-5, with a tentative D call TRBD1 (5 bases). The V gene lost 5 bases and the J gene lost 2 bases, with 16 bases spanning the gap. CDR1 is SGHNT, CDR2 YENEEA, per germline. There are 16 residues in the CDR3.

This clone has just one count. V is TRBV13 and J is TRBJ1-1; D is ambiguous. V lost 5 bases and J 4 bases, leaving 14 bases between the germline ends. CDR1 is PRHDT, CDR2 FYEKMQ, per germline (reference sequence). This CDR3 has 14 residues. Written as DNA, the CDR3 is TGTGCCAGCAGCCCGCGACTCGTGGGCACTGAAGCTTTCTTT. Residues: CASSPRLVGTEAFF. Supplemented by reference TRBV13 and TRBJ1-1, the full variable domain reads AAGVIQSPRHLIKEKRETATLKCYPIPRHDTVYWYQQGPGQDPQFLISFYEKMQSDKGSIPDRFSAQQFSDYHSELNMSSLELGDSALYFCASSPRLVGTEAFFGQGTRLTVV.

The chain recombines TRBV6-6 with TRBJ1-2; D may be TRBD1 (5 bases). Germline-derived CDR1 and CDR2 are MNHNY and SVGAGI (reference sequence). The CDR3 runs to 15 residues. V dropped 7 bases and J dropped 2 bases, with 17 bases sitting between them. In nucleotides, the CDR3 is TGTGCCAGCACCACGACGGGAGGGGTGAACTATGGCTACACCTTC. This encodes CASTTTGGVNYGYTF.

The chain recombines TRBV27 with TRBJ2-1; TRBD2 matches at 8 bases. The CDR3 totals 15 residues. The V and J ends lost 5 bases and 1 base, in that order; junction bases with no gene match: 4. Germline values: CDR1 MNHEY, CDR2 SMNVEV (reference sequence). The CDR3 region is CASSPGLASYNEQFF. In DNA, the CDR3 is TGTGCCAGCAGTCCCGGACTAGCATCCTACAATGAGCAGTTCTTC.

This chain links TRBV5-6 with TRBJ2-7; TRBD2 aligns across 11 bases. The CDR3 has 15 residues. V was clipped by 4 bases and J by 4 bases; unmatched bases: 7. Germline assignment: CDR1 SGHDT and CDR2 YYEEEE. CDR3 coding DNA: TGTGCCAGCAGCAAGACTAGCGGGATGCGATACGAGCAGTACTTC. This codes for CASSKTSGMRYEQYF.

V and J are TRBV28 and TRBJ2-7; 9 nucleotides line up with TRBD1. The CDR3 loop spans 15 amino acids. The germline V gene has CDR1 MDHEN and CDR2 SYDVKM. V lost 7 bases, J lost 3 bases, and 10 bases stayed unmatched. The CDR3 loop reads CASTPSGTGNYEQYF. CDR3 nucleotide sequence: TGTGCCAGCACCCCATCCGGGACAGGGAACTACGAGCAGTACTTC.

V and J are TRBV11-2 and TRBJ2-3; D is unclear. This CDR3 is built from 12 residues. CDR1 and CDR2 from the germline V gene are SGHAT and FQNNGV. The germline V and J ends were trimmed by 2 bases and 5 bases, with 5 bases remaining between them. The CDR3 DNA sequence: TGTGCCAGCAGCTTATGGGAAGATACGCAGTATTTT. This gives the protein CASSLWEDTQYF. Combining the CDR3 with reference TRBV11-2 and TRBJ2-3 gives the whole variable domain EAGVAQSPRYKIIEKRQSVAFWCNPISGHATLYWYQQILGQGPKLLIQFQNNGVVDDSQLPKDRFSAERLKGVDSTLKIQPAKLEDSAVYLCASSLWEDTQYFGPGTRLTVL.

The chain recombines TRBV2 with TRBJ2-2; the match to TRBD2 covers 8 bases. The CDR3 is 15 amino acids. CDR1 SNHLY and CDR2 FYNNEI come from the germline V gene. V dropped 6 bases and J dropped 1; count of bases not matched to a gene: 4. CDR3 DNA: TGTGCCAGCAGGACCGGGACTAGGAACACCGGGGAGCTGTTTTTT. As protein: CASRTGTRNTGELFF.

The gene calls are TRBV11-3 and TRBJ2-7; 7 bases fit TRBD1. V lost 5 bases, J lost 1 base, and 2 bases stayed unmatched. This CDR3 spans 13 amino acids. Germline-derived CDR1 and CDR2 are SGHNT and YENEEA. The DNA of the CDR3 is TGTGCCAGCAGCCGGGACAGTTCCTACGAGCAGTACTTC. This sequence encodes CASSRDSSYEQYF.

This sequence joins TRBV7-3 and TRBJ1-3; D is uncertain. V lost 0 bases to trimming and J lost 0 bases, with 6 bases between them. The CDR3 covers 15 residues. The germline V gene has CDR1 SGHTA and CDR2 FQGTGA. CDR3: CASSLTPTSGNTIYF. The CDR3 DNA follows: TGTGCCAGCAGCTTAACCCCGACCTCTGGAAACACCATATATTTT.

As concerns this clone: This may arise from a read error, as a much more abundant clone is one base away. This CDR3 is also generated by other DNA sequences in the sample. CDR3 protein: CASSLGDTYEQYF. CDR3 bases: TGCGCCAGCAGCTTGGGGGATACCTACGAGCAGTACTTC. The chain is built from TRBV5-1 and TRBJ2-7; D is unclear. V was cut by 0 bases and J by 2 bases, with 6 bases left in between. Germline V lookup: CDR1 SGHRS, CDR2 YFSETQ. The CDR3 loop spans 13 amino acids.

In its sample, this clone was seen a few times. This chain connects TRBV11-2 to TRBJ2-1; D remains unclear. V was clipped by 5 bases and J by 12 bases, with 26 bases between them. Germline V gene data show CDR1 as SGHAT and CDR2 as FQNNGV. This CDR3 has 16 residues. CDR3 nucleotides: TGTGCCAGCAGCCTTAACACGGGCGGCGACCCAAGTGGGCAGTTCTTC. Translated, it gives CASSLNTGGDPSGQFF.

Here the CDR3 reads CASSSGTQYGYTF. CDR3 bases: TGTGCCAGCAGTTCCGGGACGCAGTATGGCTACACCTTC. This chain connects TRBV11-2 to TRBJ1-2, with D maybe TRBD1 (5 bases). Trimming cost V 6 bases and J 5 bases, with 13 bases left between them. Germline-derived CDR1 and CDR2 are SGHAT and FQNNGV. The length of the CDR3 is 13 residues.

The table lists this clone with many counts. This sequence joins TRBV11-2 and TRBJ2-3; tentative D call: TRBD2 (5 bases). CDR3 size: 15 residues. From germline, CDR1 is SGHAT and CDR2 FQNNGV. With 5 bases removed from V and 8 bases from J, the gap between germline ends came to 20 bases. DNA of the CDR3: TGTGCCAGCAGCCCTCTTGCGGGTGGGCTAACTACGCAGTATTTT. This encodes CASSPLAGGLTTQYF.

This chain uses TRBV29-1 with TRBJ2-1, with D possibly TRBD2 on 6 matching bases. Deletions cut 6 bases from V and 7 bases from J, with 13 bases between. Germline values: CDR1 SQVTM, CDR2 ANQGSEA. The CDR3 consists of 12 residues. The CDR3: CSVRTTGNEQFF. CDR3 bases: TGCAGCGTGCGGACTACGGGGAATGAGCAGTTCTTC.

The chain has TRBV19 and TRBJ1-2, with D maybe TRBD1 (5 bases). Trimming shortened V by 8 bases and J by 4 bases, and 23 bases separated the two germline ends. This CDR3 is built from 16 residues. Per the germline V gene, CDR1 is LNHDA and CDR2 is SQIVND (reference sequence). The chain's CDR3 is CASSLSGDRSRYGYTF. As DNA, the CDR3 is TGTGCCAGTTCCCTTTCAGGCGACAGATCTCGCTATGGCTACACCTTC.

V gene TRBV10-2 combines with J gene TRBJ1-4; a weak D match, TRBD1 (6 bases). CDR1 and CDR2 from the germline V gene are WSHSY and SAAADI. V gave up 6 bases and J gave up 8 bases, with 16 bases separating them. The CDR3 spans 14 residues. DNA of the CDR3: TGCGCCAGCAGCTTACAGGGAATTAACGAAAAACTGTTTTTT. This sequence encodes CASSLQGINEKLFF.

Many counts were recorded for this clone. The rearrangement uses TRBV6-6 and TRBJ2-7, with TRBD2 identical over 7 bases. With 5 bases clipped from V and 1 base from J, the junction kept 8 bases outside the gene matches. This CDR3 comprises 15 residues. Per germline, CDR1 MNHNY and CDR2 SVGAGI (reference sequence). The CDR3 nucleotides are TGTGCCAGCAGTCGGAGCGGGATTAGTTCCTACGAGCAGTACTTC. It codes for CASSRSGISSYEQYF.

The chain joins TRBV10-1 to TRBJ2-7; 9 bases are shared with TRBD1. Germline CDR1 and CDR2: WNHNN and SYGVQD (reference sequence). V shed 5 bases and J 6 bases; nucleotides not matched to a gene: 17. This CDR3 spans 17 amino acids. The CDR3 DNA reads as TGCGCCAGCAGTCGAACCGGGACAGGGAGACGTAGCAGCGAGCAGTACTTC. Encoded protein: CASSRTGTGRRSSEQYF.

V and J are TRBV7-2 and TRBJ2-1; no firm D call. The V end was cut by 2 bases, the J end by 0 bases, with 8 bases between. This CDR3 region has 15 residues. Germline CDR1 SGHTA, CDR2 FQGNSA. In nucleotides, the CDR3 is TGTGCCAGCAGCTTAAGCCCGAGCTCCTACAATGAGCAGTTCTTC. It specifies CASSLSPSSYNEQFF.